This TCR beta chain is drawn from a study of shared clonotypes between healthy human individuals (dated by TCRdb to the early 2020s). Study-level background: A couple of women and a few men aged 18 to 49 years were included in the cohort. For each donor, CD4 naive and CD4 memory were each run on three plates, CD8 naive on two plates, and CD8 memory on one plate. To estimate repertoire size and how much clonotype sharing occurs between individuals, the study deeply sequenced the blood TCR repertoires of several healthy adults. To increase sequencing depth and limit assay-specific biases, TCR repertoire library preparation and sequencing were carried out by different laboratories using diverse techniques. Leukapheresis yielded between about 0.94 and 10 billion PBMCs per donor. Summary of the overall study and its limitations: Compared with non-shared clonotypes, the clonotypes found in all four sorted-subset donors had higher generation probabilities. Based on pairwise subsampling, the degree of clonotype sharing among donors was expected to be affected by sequencing depth. When a few donors were compared, the shared fraction of clonotypes was around 4.6% for naive CD4, approximately 3.3% for naive CD8, more than 2% for memory CD4, and less than 0.45% for memory CD8. Sampling was limited to blood, and TCR repertoires in tissue likely differ from TCR repertoires in blood. Incomplete sequencing was indicated by rarefaction of sorted-subset datasets, despite the large sequencing depth. Estimated clonotype richness was generally larger for naive than for memory subsets. The genetic and exposure-history diversity represented was limited by the small number of donors.

A single count supports this clone. No cognate antigen has been identified for it. Base qualities are missing; no much larger clone stands one base away. The donors were healthy, HIV-negative adults with no recently reported acute infections or vaccinations. Only Caucasian adults living in Nashville, Tennessee, USA were represented among the donors. Magnetic negative selection was used to enrich CD4+ T cells, after which naive cells were positively selected on CD45RA and the negative fraction became the memory subset. After blood collection by leukapheresis, PBMCs were isolated using Ficoll-Histopaque density gradient centrifugation and then cryopreserved in the vapor phase of liquid nitrogen. Purity and quantity of every magnetically sorted T cell population were checked by analytical flow cytometry. From each sorted fraction, genomic DNA was isolated and quantified by UV absorbance on a Nanodrop 2000c.

Trimming removed 10 bases from V and 1 base from J; the gene matches leave 6 bases unexplained. Per the germline V gene (reference sequence), LNHDA is the CDR1 and SQIVND is the CDR2. The CDR3 covers 15 residues, taking in both the cysteine and the phenylalanine. The kept DNA is CDR3 alone, 45 bases in frame from the first base. TCR CDR3 regions were amplified from genomic DNA by multiplex PCR using the deep immunoSEQ assay. For each cell subset, the extracted genomic DNA was distributed evenly across all wells of several immunoSEQ 96-well plates, and each plate served as one replicate. Each replicate PCR for sorted subsets received roughly 0.2 ug genomic DNA, equal to roughly 30,000 T cell genomes. The purified libraries were quantified using a Qubit 3.0 fluorometer, sized with a Bioanalyzer 2100, and then quantified again using the KAPA Library Quantification kit. Each immunoSEQ 96-well plate was sequenced on its own single-read 150-cycle Illumina NextSeq 550 flow cell. As for the original processing: Because only junctional sequences without quality scores were contained in the immunoSEQ output, filtering matching that applied to full-length reads could not be performed. To assign V/J genes and CDR3, sequences were annotated against IMGT germline references using PyIR, a Python wrapper for IgBLAST v1.9. Reads were filtered out if the reads had weak V/J assignments (E-value above 1e-6), no CDR3, stop codons, out-of-frame junctions, or ambiguous translated residues. V3J clonotypes were defined as sequences sharing the same inferred V gene, J gene, and CDR3 amino acid sequence. Percentage overlap between repertoires was calculated by dividing the number of shared unique clonotypes by the size of the smaller repertoire. RTK rarefaction, the Chao1 estimator, and Recon v2.1 estimates of unobserved clonotypes were used to assess repertoire richness. OLGA was used to compute generation probabilities for all TCRbeta clonotypes that the gDNA method yielded from a handful of donors. This is the immuneACCESS table as TCRdb keeps it, with only in-frame sequences that have V and J called. A part of the clones is gone; compared with another copy, unresolved V genes explain less than half, and the rest is unexplained. Clonal size and the V and J genes are those of that table, whereas D and trimming came from the DNA. This sample gives some 580,000 clones in total; about 97% of them show up just once. The ten most abundant clones make up around 0.057% of the sample.

This receptor chain uses TRBV19 and TRBJ1-6; the junction holds 8 bases that match TRBD1. The TCR sequence derives from a woman between 25 and 40 years old in good health. Sequenced material: naive CD4+ T cells sorted from blood. Taken with the paper, the label for cell subset or site translates to: CD45RA+ positively selected. The CDR3 sequence is CATGQGGSYNSPLHF. Read as DNA, the sequence is TGTGCCACCGGACAGGGAGGATCCTATAATTCACCCCTCCACTTT.